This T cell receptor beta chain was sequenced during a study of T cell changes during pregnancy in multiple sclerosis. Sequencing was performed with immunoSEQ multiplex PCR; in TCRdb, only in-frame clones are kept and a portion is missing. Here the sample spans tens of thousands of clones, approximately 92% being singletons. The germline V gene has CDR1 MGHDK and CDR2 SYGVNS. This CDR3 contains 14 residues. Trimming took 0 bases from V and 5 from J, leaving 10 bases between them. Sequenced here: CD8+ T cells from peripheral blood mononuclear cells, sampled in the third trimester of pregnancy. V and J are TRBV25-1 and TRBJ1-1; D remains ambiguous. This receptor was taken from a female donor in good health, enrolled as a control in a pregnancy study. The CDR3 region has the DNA TGTGCCAGCAGTGAATACCCCCCGGGTACTGAAGCTTTCTTT. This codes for CASSEYPPGTEAFF.